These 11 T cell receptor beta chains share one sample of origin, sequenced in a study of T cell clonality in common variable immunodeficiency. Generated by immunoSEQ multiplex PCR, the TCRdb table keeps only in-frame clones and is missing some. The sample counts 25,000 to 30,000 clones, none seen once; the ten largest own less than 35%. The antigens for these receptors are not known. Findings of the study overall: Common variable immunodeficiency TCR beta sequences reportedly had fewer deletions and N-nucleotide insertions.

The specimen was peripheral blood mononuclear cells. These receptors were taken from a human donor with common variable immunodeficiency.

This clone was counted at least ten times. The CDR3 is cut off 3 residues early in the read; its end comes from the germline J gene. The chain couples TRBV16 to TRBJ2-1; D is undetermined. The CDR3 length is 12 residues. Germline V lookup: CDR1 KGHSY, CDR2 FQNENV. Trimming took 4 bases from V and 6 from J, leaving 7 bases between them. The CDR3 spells CASSRLANEQFF. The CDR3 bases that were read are TGTGCCAGCAGCCGGCTGGCCAATGAG.

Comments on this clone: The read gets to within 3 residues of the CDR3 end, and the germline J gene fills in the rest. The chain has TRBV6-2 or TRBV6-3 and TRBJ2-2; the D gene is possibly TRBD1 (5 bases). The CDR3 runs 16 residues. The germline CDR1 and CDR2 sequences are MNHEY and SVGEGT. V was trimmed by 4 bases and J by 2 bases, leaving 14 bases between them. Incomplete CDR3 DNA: TGTGCCAGCAGTTGGTTTGACAGCGAAAACACCGGGGAG. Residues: CASSWFDSENTGE. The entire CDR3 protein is CASSWFDSENTGELFF.

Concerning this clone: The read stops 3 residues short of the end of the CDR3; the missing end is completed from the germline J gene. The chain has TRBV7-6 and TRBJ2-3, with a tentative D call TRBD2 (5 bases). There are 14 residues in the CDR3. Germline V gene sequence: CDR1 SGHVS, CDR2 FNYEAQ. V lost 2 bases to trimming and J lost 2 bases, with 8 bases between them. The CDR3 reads CASSLRGYTDTQYF. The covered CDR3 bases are TGTGCCAGCAGCTTACGCGGGTACACAGATACG.

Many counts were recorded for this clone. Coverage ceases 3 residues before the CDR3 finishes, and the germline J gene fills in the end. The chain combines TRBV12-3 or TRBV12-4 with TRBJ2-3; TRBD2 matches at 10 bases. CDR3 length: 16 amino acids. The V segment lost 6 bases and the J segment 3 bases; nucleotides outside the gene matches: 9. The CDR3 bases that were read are TGTGCCAGCAGCACCACAGCGGGGGGGCCGACAGATACG. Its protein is CASSTTAGGPTDT. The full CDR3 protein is CASSTTAGGPTDTQYF.

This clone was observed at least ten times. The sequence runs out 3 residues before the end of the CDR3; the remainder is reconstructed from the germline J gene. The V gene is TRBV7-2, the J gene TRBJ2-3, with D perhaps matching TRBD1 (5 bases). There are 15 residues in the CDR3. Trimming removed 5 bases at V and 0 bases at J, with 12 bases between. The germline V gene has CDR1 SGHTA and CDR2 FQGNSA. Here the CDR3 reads CASSRDSTSTDTQYF. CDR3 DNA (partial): TGTGCCAGCAGCCGAGACAGTACTAGCACAGATACG.

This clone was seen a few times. CDR3 DNA, as far as it was read: TGTGCCAGCGTGACACAGGGAATCTGGAATGAG. Amino acids: CASVTQGIWNE. The CDR3 as a whole reads CASVTQGIWNEQFF. The rearrangement links TRBV5-6 to TRBJ2-1; D possibly corresponds to TRBD1 (6 bases). The CDR3 extends 3 residues past the end of the read, so its final part is completed from the germline J gene. The CDR3 totals 14 residues. CDR1 and CDR2 (germline): SGHDT, YYEEEE. Trimming shortened V by 7 bases and J by 7 bases, and 18 bases separated the two germline ends.

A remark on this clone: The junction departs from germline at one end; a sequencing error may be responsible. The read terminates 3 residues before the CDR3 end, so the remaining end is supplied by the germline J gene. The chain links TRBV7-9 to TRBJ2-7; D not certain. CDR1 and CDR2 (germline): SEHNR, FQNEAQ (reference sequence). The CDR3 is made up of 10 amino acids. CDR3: CSSPPNEQYF. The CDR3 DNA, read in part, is TGTTCCAGCCCCCCCAACGAG. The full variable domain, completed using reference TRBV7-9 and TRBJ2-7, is DTGVSQNPRHKITKRGQNVTFRCDPISEHNRLYWYRQTLGQGPEFLTYFQNEAQLEKSRLLSDRFSAERPKGSFSTLEIQRTEQGDSAMYLCSSPPNEQYFGPGTRLTVT.

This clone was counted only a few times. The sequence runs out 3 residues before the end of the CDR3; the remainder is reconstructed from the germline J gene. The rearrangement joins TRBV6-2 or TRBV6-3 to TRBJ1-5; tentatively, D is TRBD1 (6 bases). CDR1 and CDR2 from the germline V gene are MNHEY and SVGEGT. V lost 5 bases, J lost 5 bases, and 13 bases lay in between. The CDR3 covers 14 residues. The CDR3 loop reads CASSPTGTYQPQHF. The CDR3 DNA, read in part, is TGTGCCAGCAGTCCTACGGGGACATATCAGCCC.

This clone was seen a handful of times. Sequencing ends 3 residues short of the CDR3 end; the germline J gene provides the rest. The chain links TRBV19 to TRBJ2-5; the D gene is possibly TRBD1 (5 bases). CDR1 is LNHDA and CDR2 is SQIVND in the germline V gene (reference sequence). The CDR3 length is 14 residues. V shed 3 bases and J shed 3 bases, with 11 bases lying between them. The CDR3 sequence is CASSILGREETQYF. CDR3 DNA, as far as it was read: TGTGCCAGTAGTATTTTGGGCAGGGAAGAGACC.

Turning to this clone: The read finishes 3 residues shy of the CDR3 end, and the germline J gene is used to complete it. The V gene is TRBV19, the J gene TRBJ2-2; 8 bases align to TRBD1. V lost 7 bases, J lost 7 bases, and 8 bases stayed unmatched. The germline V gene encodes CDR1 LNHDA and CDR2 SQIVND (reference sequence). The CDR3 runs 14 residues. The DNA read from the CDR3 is TGTGCCAGTAACATCCAGGGGGCCAACGGGGAG. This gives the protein CASNIQGANGE. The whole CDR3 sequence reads CASNIQGANGELFF. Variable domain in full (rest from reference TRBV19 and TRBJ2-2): DGGITQSPKYLFRKEGQNVTLSCEQNLNHDAMYWYRQDPGQGLRLIYYSQIVNDFQKGDIAEGYSVSREKKESFPLTVTSAQKNPTAFYLCASNIQGANGELFFGEGSRLTVL.

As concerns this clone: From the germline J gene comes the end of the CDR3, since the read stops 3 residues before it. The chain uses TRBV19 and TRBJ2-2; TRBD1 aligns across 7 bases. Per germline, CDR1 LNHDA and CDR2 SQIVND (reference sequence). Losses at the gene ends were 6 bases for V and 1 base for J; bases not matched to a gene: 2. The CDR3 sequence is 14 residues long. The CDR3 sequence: CASRTGMNTGELFF. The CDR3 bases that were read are TGTGCCAGTAGGACAGGGATGAACACCGGGGAG. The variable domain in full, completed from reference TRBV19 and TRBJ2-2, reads DGGITQSPKYLFRKEGQNVTLSCEQNLNHDAMYWYRQDPGQGLRLIYYSQIVNDFQKGDIAEGYSVSREKKESFPLTVTSAQKNPTAFYLCASRTGMNTGELFFGEGSRLTVL.